Given below is one TCR beta chain in context. Its cognate antigen is unknown. This sample is part of a study of post-analysis software for immune sequencing data. Notes on the study in general: When the samples were clustered directly with F measure, those that had been prepared in the same batch showed strong co-clustering. Several TRBV segments occurring more often in patients than controls included TRBV5-6, TRBV5-1 and TRBV20-1.

cDNA libraries for TCR beta contained unique molecular identifiers. Once 1 to 10 million T cells were used, roughly 490,000 cDNA molecules resulted. TCRdb re-called the PCR reads through MiXCR, storing one row per CDR3 protein. The sample includes 350,000 to 450,000 distinct CDR3 sequences, around 33% of them seen just once. J gave up 4 bases and V 4 bases, and 7 bases lay outside the gene matches. This CDR3 has 14 amino acids. Germline V lookup: CDR1 SQVTM, CDR2 ANQGSEA. V and J are TRBV29-1 and TRBJ2-1, with 7 bases lining up with TRBD2. Sequencing input: blood. The receptor's source is a girl under 18 with multiple sclerosis. The CDR3 DNA reads TGCAGCGTTGGCCTCCTAGCGGAGTACAATGAGCAGTTCTTC. Translation: CSVGLLAEYNEQFF.